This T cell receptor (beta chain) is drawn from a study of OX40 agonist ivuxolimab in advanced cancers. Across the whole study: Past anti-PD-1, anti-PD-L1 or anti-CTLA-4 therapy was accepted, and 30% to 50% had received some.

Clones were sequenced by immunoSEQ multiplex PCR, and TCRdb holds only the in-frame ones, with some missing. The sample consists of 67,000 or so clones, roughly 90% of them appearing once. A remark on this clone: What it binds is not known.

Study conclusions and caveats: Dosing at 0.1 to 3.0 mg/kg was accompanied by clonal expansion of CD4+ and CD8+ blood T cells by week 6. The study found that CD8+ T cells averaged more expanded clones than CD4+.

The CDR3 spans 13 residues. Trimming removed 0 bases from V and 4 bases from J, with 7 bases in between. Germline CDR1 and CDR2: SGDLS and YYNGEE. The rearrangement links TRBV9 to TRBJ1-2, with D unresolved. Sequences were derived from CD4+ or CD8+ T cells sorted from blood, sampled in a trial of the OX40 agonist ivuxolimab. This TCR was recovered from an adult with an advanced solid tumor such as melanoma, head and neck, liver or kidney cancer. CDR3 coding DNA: TGTGCCAGCAGCGTAGCCCCCGGCTATGGCTACACCTTC. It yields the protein CASSVAPGYGYTF.